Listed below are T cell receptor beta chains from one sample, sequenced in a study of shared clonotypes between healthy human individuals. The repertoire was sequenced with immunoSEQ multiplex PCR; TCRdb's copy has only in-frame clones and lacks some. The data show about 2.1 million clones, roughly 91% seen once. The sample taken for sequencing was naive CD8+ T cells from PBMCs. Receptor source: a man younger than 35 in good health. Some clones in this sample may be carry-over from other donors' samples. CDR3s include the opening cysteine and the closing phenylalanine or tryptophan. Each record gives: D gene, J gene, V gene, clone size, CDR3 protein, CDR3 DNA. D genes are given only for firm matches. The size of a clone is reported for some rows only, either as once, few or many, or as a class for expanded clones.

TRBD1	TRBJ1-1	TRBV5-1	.	CASSSRDRENTEAFF	TGCGCCAGCAGCTCCCGGGACAGGGAAAACACTGAAGCTTTCTTT
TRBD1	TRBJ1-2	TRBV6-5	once	CASSPGGNYGYTF	TGTGCCAGCAGTCCAGGGGGAAACTATGGCTACACCTTC
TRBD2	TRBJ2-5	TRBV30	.	CASNGREGDETQYF	TGTGCCTCAAATGGGCGGGAGGGAGACGAGACCCAGTACTTC
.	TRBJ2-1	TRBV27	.	CASSFRRGRRFF	TGTGCCAGCAGTTTCCGTAGGGGTAGGCGATTCTTC
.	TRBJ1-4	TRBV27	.	CASSLLAPGEKLFF	TGTGCCAGCAGTTTACTGGCGCCTGGGGAAAAACTGTTTTTT
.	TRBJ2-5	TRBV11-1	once	CASSLVGRQGPSYF	TGTGCCAGCAGCTTAGTAGGTCGGCAGGGTCCTTCGTACTTC
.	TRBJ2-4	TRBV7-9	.	CASSLRARSSPKNIQYF	TGTGCCAGCAGCTTACGCGCTAGATCGTCCCCCAAAAACATTCAGTACTTC
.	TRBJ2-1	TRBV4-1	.	CASSQVGRGGFNEQFF	TGCGCCAGCAGCCAAGTCGGCAGGGGTGGATTCAATGAGCAGTTCTTC
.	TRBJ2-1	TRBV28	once	CASSSRGRGAYNEQFF	TGTGCCAGCAGTTCCAGGGGGAGGGGGGCCTACAATGAGCAGTTCTTC
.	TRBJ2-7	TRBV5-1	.	CASSLDPGAPSYEQYF	TGCGCCAGCAGCTTGGACCCGGGGGCGCCTTCCTACGAGCAGTACTTC
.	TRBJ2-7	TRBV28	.	CASNESYEQYF	TGTGCCAGCAACGAGTCTTACGAGCAGTACTTC
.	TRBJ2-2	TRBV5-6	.	CASSLGGLEWRASGELFF	TGTGCCAGCAGCTTGGGGGGCCTAGAGTGGAGGGCCAGCGGGGAGCTGTTTTTT
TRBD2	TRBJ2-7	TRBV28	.	CASSPITRTSGSGEQYF	TGTGCCAGCAGTCCCATAACTCGGACTAGCGGGAGTGGAGAGCAGTACTTC
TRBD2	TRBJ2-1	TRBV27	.	CASSLGSGTYNEQFF	TGTGCCAGCAGTTTAGGTAGCGGGACCTACAATGAGCAGTTCTTC
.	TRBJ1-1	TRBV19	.	CASSIRGTEAFF	TGTGCCAGTAGTATCAGGGGCACTGAAGCTTTCTTT
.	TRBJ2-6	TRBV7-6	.	CASSLALRPGANVLTF	TGTGCCAGCAGCTTAGCGCTCCGTCCTGGGGCCAACGTCCTGACTTTC
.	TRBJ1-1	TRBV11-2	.	CASGKDIPNTEAFF	TGTGCCAGCGGAAAAGACATACCGAACACTGAAGCTTTCTTT
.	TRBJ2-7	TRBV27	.	CASKGRTYEQYF	TGTGCCAGCAAGGGCAGGACCTACGAGCAGTACTTC
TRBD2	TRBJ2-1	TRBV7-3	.	CASSSRTSGIGSYNEQFF	TGTGCCAGCAGCTCAAGGACTAGCGGGATTGGGTCCTACAATGAGCAGTTCTTC
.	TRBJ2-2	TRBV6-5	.	CASSYSEGVYAGELFF	TGTGCCAGCAGTTACTCTGAAGGGGTATATGCCGGGGAGCTGTTTTTT
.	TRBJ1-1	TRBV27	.	CASSLSPRPHTEAFF	TGTGCCAGCAGTTTATCCCCACGCCCCCACACTGAAGCTTTCTTT
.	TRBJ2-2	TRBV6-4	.	CASRGDHSRELFF	TGTGCCAGCAGGGGGGACCACTCCCGGGAGCTGTTTTTT
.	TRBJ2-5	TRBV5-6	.	CASSLVGGGAGETQYF	TGTGCCAGCAGCTTGGTCGGTGGGGGCGCGGGTGAGACCCAGTACTTC
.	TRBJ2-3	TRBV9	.	CASSVVGYLGGDTQYF	TGTGCCAGCAGCGTAGTTGGGTACCTCGGGGGAGATACGCAGTATTTT
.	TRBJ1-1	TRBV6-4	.	CASVRAPEAFF	TGTGCCAGCGTCCGGGCTCCTGAAGCTTTCTTT
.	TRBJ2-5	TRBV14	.	CASSQHTGKETQYF	TGTGCCAGCAGCCAGCATACAGGGAAAGAGACCCAGTACTTC
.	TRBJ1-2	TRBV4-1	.	CASSQDLGNPVGYGYTF	TGCGCCAGCAGCCAAGATCTCGGGAACCCGGTGGGCTATGGCTACACCTTC
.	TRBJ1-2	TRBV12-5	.	CASGFEGVNYGYTF	TGTGCTAGTGGTTTTGAGGGGGTTAACTATGGCTACACCTTC
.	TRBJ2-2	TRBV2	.	CASTELFF	TGTGCCAGCACCGAGCTGTTTTTT
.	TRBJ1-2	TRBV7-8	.	CASSLARGPSTNYGYTF	TGTGCCAGCAGCTTAGCTCGTGGCCCAAGTACAAACTATGGCTACACCTTC
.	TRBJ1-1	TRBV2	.	CASSKTGGGNTEAFF	TGTGCCAGCAGTAAGACAGGAGGTGGAAACACTGAAGCTTTCTTT
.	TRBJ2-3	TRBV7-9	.	CASSPLGWNTQYF	TGTGCCAGCAGCCCCCTAGGTTGGAATACGCAGTATTTT
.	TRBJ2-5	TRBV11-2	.	CASSTIRASGETQYF	TGTGCCAGCAGTACTATCCGGGCCAGTGGAGAGACCCAGTACTTC
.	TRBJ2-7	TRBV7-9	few	CASSFSVFAYEQYF	TGTGCCAGCAGCTTCTCTGTTTTCGCCTACGAGCAGTACTTC
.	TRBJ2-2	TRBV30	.	CAWSVKGYGELFF	TGTGCCTGGAGTGTAAAAGGATACGGGGAGCTGTTTTTT
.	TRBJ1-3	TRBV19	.	CASSLDSDSYSGNTIYF	TGTGCCAGTAGCCTGGACTCCGATTCTTACTCTGGAAACACCATATATTTT
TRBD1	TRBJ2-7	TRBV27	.	CASSYEGAYEQYF	TGTGCCAGCAGTTACGAGGGGGCTTACGAGCAGTACTTC
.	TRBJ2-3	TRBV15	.	CATTRTWSDTQYF	TGTGCCACCACCAGGACATGGTCAGATACGCAGTATTTT
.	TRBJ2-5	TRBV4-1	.	CASSHGGGGKETQYF	TGCGCCAGCAGCCATGGGGGGGGCGGGAAAGAGACCCAGTACTTC
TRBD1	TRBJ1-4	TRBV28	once	CASSFLRDRKEKLFF	TGTGCCAGCAGTTTCCTACGGGACAGAAAGGAAAAACTGTTTTTT
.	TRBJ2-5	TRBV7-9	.	CASSLVRPQETQYF	TGTGCCAGCAGCTTAGTCAGGCCCCAAGAGACCCAGTACTTC